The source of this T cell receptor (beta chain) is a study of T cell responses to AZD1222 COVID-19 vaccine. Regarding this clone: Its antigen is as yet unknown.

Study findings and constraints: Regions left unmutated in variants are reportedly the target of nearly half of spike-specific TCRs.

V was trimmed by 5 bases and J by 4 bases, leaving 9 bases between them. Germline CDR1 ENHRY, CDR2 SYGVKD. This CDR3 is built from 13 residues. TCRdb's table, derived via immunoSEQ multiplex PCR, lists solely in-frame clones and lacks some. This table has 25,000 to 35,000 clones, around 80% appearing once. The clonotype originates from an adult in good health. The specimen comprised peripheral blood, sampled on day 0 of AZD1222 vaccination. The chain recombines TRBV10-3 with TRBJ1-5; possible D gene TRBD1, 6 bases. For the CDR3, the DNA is TGTGCCATCAGTCAACAGGGTAATCAGCCCCAGCATTTT. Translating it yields CAISQQGNQPQHF.